This record concerns one T cell receptor beta chain sequence. Use of 60 Vbeta and 13 Jbeta primers characterized the PCR. Assay: immunoSEQ multiplex PCR; the TCRdb copy retains only in-frame clones and omits some. The repertoire holds some 130,000 clones, with 77% as singletons. The data derive from a study of cytomegalovirus exposure and HLA in healthy donors. The sequence derives from a male donor in good health and CMV-seronegative. Sequencing was performed on PBMCs.

CDR3 protein: CASSDRSTDTQYF. The CDR3 DNA is TGCGCCAGCAGTGACAGGAGCACAGATACGCAGTATTTT. This chain connects TRBV10-1 to TRBJ2-3; D uncertain. The CDR3 spans 13 residues. The V and J ends lost 3 bases and 0 bases respectively, with 4 bases between them. Germline lookup yields CDR1 WNHNN and CDR2 SYGVQD (reference sequence).